The 30 T cell receptor beta chains below come from one sample, sequenced in a study of human T cells and chemical hapten exposure. Specified time point: pre-sensitization, week 0. The treatment denotes: therapeutic diphenylcyclopropenone sensitization with weekly scalp DPC. Via MiXCR, TCRdb re-called the RACE reads, giving one row per CDR3 protein. Of about 270,000 distinct CDR3 sequences in the sample, around 7% were seen once. The specimen was whole blood, collected in connection with sensitization to the hapten diphenylcyclopropenone (DPC). These receptor sequences come from a man between 18 and 35 years old with alopecia areata. Some clones in this sample may be carry-over from other donors' samples.

This chain connects TRBV3-1 to TRBJ2-7; D may be TRBD1 or TRBD2 (5 bases each). The V and J ends lost 2 bases and 0 bases respectively, with 11 bases between them. CDR3 length: 15 amino acids. The germline gives CDR1 LGHDT, CDR2 YNNKEL (reference sequence). The CDR3 reads CASSQRDGNSYEQYV. The CDR3 DNA reads as TGTGCCAGCAGCCAACGGGACGGTAACTCCTACGAGCAGTACGTC.

This clonotype appeared a few times. The chain links TRBV7-3 to TRBJ1-1; 7 positions agree with TRBD1. The CDR3 is 15 residues long. The germline V gene has CDR1 SGHTA and CDR2 FQGTGA. V was pared by 7 bases and J by 6 bases, with 14 bases of the junction left unmatched. Here the CDR3 DNA reads TGTGCCAGCAAACCGAACCCAGGGGGTGATGCTGAAGCTTTCTTT. Translating it yields CASKPNPGGDAEAFF. Combining the CDR3 with reference TRBV7-3 and TRBJ1-1 gives the whole variable domain GAGVSQTPSNKVTEKGKYVELRCDPISGHTALYWYRQSLGQGPEFLIYFQGTGAADDSGLPNDRFFAVRPEGSVSTLKIQRTERGDSAVYLCASKPNPGGDAEAFFGQGTRLTVV.

This clonotype was observed a handful of times. This chain connects TRBV6-2 or TRBV6-3 to TRBJ1-1; TRBD1 matches 11 bases. The germline V gene has CDR1 MNHEY and CDR2 SVGEGT. Trimming at V came to 2 bases and at J to 5 bases, leaving 4 bases not matched to a gene. The CDR3 runs to 15 residues. The DNA for the CDR3 is TGTGCCAGCAGTTACCGCGGACAGGGGGCAACTGAAGCTTTCTTT. Protein: CASSYRGQGATEAFF.

This sequence joins TRBV5-5 and TRBJ2-7; 7 nucleotides match TRBD1. The trim removed 7 bases at V and 3 bases at J, leaving 10 bases unmatched. This CDR3 comprises 14 residues. CDR1 and CDR2 (germline): SGHKS, YYEKEE (reference sequence). This CDR3 is CASGGTEKIYEQYF. Here the CDR3 DNA reads TGTGCCAGCGGTGGGACAGAGAAAATCTACGAGCAGTACTTC.

At least ten counts were recorded for this clonotype. V gene TRBV10-2 combines with J gene TRBJ2-7; no clear D gene. Between the trimmed V and J ends, which lost 2 bases and 4 bases, there was a span of 9 bases. This CDR3 is built from 13 residues. The germline V gene encodes CDR1 WSHSY and CDR2 SAAADI. The DNA for the CDR3 is TGCGCCAGCAGTGAGGGGATTTGGTACGAGCAGTACTTC. Protein: CASSEGIWYEQYF.

The CDR3 coding sequence is TGTGCCAGCAGCGTTAACAGGGGATGGCCCCAGCATTTT. Protein: CASSVNRGWPQHF. The V call is TRBV11-1, the J call TRBJ1-5; TRBD1 agrees at 7 bases. The V segment lost 5 bases and the J segment 9 bases; nucleotides outside the gene matches: 7. CDR1 is SGHAT, CDR2 FQDESV, per germline (reference sequence). This CDR3 contains 13 residues.

The chain recombines TRBV6-5 with TRBJ1-4; D unresolved. V lost 1 base and J 7 bases, leaving 10 bases between the germline ends. Germline CDR1 MNHEY, CDR2 SVGAGI. The CDR3 sequence is 14 residues long. The chain's CDR3 is CASSYWARAEKLFF. The CDR3 nucleotides are TGTGCCAGCAGTTACTGGGCAAGAGCTGAAAAACTGTTTTTT.

There are a few counts of this clonotype. The chain's CDR3 is CSARDPFLGGYTF. CDR3 coding DNA: TGCAGTGCTAGAGATCCCTTCCTAGGTGGCTACACCTTC. The genes are TRBV20-1 and TRBJ1-2; D gene ambiguous. Trimming took off 0 bases at V and 7 bases at J, with 12 bases between the two ends. Germline V gene lookup returns CDR1 DFQATT and CDR2 SNEGSKA (reference sequence). CDR3 length: 13 amino acids.

The CDR3 nucleotides read TGTGCCAGCTCACCACAGGGGTGGACAGGTCGTACGACTGAAGCTTTCTTT. Its translation: CASSPQGWTGRTTEAFF. The chain employs TRBV18 and TRBJ1-1, with 7 bases fitting TRBD1. The J segment lost 5 bases and the V segment lost 1 base, leaving 13 bases of the junction unmatched. Germline V CDR1 and CDR2: KGHSH, LQKENI. The length of the CDR3 is 17 residues. The variable domain in full, completed from reference TRBV18 and TRBJ1-1, reads NAGVMQNPRHLVRRRGQEARLRCSPMKGHSHVYWYRQLPEEGLKFMVYLQKENIIDESGMPKERFSAEFPKEGPSILRIQQVVRGDSAAYFCASSPQGWTGRTTEAFFGQGTRLTVV.

This clonotype turned up a few times. The chain is built from TRBV7-9 and TRBJ1-2, with D perhaps matching TRBD1 (6 bases). CDR1 SEHNR and CDR2 FQNEAQ come from the germline V gene (reference sequence). The CDR3 sequence is 14 residues long. Between the trimmed V and J ends, which lost 5 bases and 5 bases, there was a span of 15 bases. CDR3 DNA sequence: TGTGCCAGCAGCCATGACAGGTTGCGATATGGCTACACCTTC. Translating it yields CASSHDRLRYGYTF.

This clonotype occurred a few times. V usage is TRBV20-1 and J usage is TRBJ2-1; perhaps TRBD1 as D (5 bases). The CDR3 totals 15 residues. Trimming removed 1 base at V and 0 bases at J, with 10 bases between. Germline CDR1 is DFQATT and CDR2 is SNEGSKA (reference sequence). As DNA, the CDR3 is TGCAGTGCTAGAGGTGGGGCCTACTCCTACAATGAGCAGTTCTTC. Encoded protein: CSARGGAYSYNEQFF.

This clonotype was seen only a few times. J is TRBJ1-1 and V is TRBV20-1, with a tentative D call TRBD1 (5 bases). The CDR3 consists of 14 residues. Looked up from germline, CDR1 is DFQATT and CDR2 is SNEGSKA (reference sequence). Trimming removed 1 base from V and 1 base from J, with 10 bases in between. In DNA form, the CDR3 reads TGCAGTGCTAGAGTTGCAGGGCAGAACACTGAAGCTTTCTTT. Amino acid sequence: CSARVAGQNTEAFF.

This clonotype appeared a few times. The chain uses TRBV6-4 and TRBJ2-3, with 7 bases matching TRBD1. The CDR3 is 17 amino acids. Germline-derived CDR1 and CDR2 are MRHNA and SNTAGT. V was clipped by 2 bases and J by 6 bases; unmatched bases: 14. This CDR3 is CASSDNPPGGRRDTQYF. The CDR3 region has the DNA TGTGCCAGCAGTGACAACCCGCCAGGGGGAAGAAGGGATACGCAGTATTTT.

This clonotype was counted a few times. The chain joins TRBV7-9 to TRBJ1-1, with 11 bases aligning to TRBD1. CDR1 SEHNR and CDR2 FQNEAQ come from the germline V gene (reference sequence). Trimming at V came to 5 bases and at J to 0 bases, leaving 11 bases not matched to a gene. The CDR3 loop spans 18 amino acids. CDR3 amino acids: CASSLADWTGGLNTEAFF. As DNA, the CDR3 is TGTGCCAGCAGCCTGGCGGATTGGACAGGGGGCTTGAACACTGAAGCTTTCTTT.

The CDR3 loop is CASSRDGGEETQYF. The CDR3 coding sequence is TGCGCCAGCAGCAGGGACGGTGGGGAAGAGACCCAGTACTTC. The chain uses TRBV5-1 and TRBJ2-5, with D perhaps assigned TRBD1 or TRBD2 (5 bases each). The CDR3 length is 14 residues. V lost 4 bases and J 3 bases, leaving 13 bases between the germline ends. The germline V gene encodes CDR1 SGHRS and CDR2 YFSETQ.

This sequence joins TRBV7-2 and TRBJ1-5; D gene unclear. Germline values: CDR1 SGHTA, CDR2 FQGNSA. Trimming cost V 2 bases and J 3 bases, with 11 bases left between them. The CDR3 extends over 15 amino acids. CDR3 in amino acids: CASSLSGRVNQPQHF. The CDR3 region has the DNA TGTGCCAGCAGCTTATCGGGTCGAGTCAATCAGCCCCAGCATTTT.

The table lists this clonotype with a few counts. The V and J genes are TRBV20-1 and TRBJ1-1; 8 bases align to TRBD1. This CDR3 region has 13 residues. V lost 4 bases, J lost 1 base, and 2 bases stayed unmatched. The germline CDR1 and CDR2 sequences are DFQATT and SNEGSKA (reference sequence). The CDR3 region is CSANRGGNTEAFF. CDR3 DNA sequence: TGCAGTGCTAACAGGGGGGGGAACACTGAAGCTTTCTTT.

This clonotype was counted at least ten times. This sequence joins TRBV3-1 and TRBJ2-7, with TRBD1 identical over 8 bases. Germline CDR1 LGHDT, CDR2 YNNKEL (reference sequence). The trim removed 0 bases at V and 4 bases at J, leaving 5 bases unmatched. The CDR3 is 15 residues long. CDR3 sequence: CASSQDRTGLYEQYF. The CDR3 DNA sequence: TGTGCCAGCAGCCAAGACCGGACAGGGCTTTACGAGCAGTACTTC.

This clonotype was counted at least ten times. The chain is built from TRBV7-9 and TRBJ1-1; D is possibly TRBD1 (6 bases). This CDR3 has 15 residues. Germline V gene lookup returns CDR1 SEHNR and CDR2 FQNEAQ (reference sequence). Trimming removed 1 base from V and 1 base from J, with 10 bases in between. Written as DNA, the CDR3 is TGTGCCAGCAGCTTAGAACAGGGAGGGAACACTGAAGCTTTCTTT. This gives the protein CASSLEQGGNTEAFF. Looking up the rest from reference TRBV7-9 and TRBJ1-1 gives the full variable domain: DTGVSQNPRHKITKRGQNVTFRCDPISEHNRLYWYRQTLGQGPEFLTYFQNEAQLEKSRLLSDRFSAERPKGSFSTLEIQRTEQGDSAMYLCASSLEQGGNTEAFFGQGTRLTVV.

The V call is TRBV12-3 or TRBV12-4, the J call TRBJ1-6; D is ambiguous. The CDR3 extends over 14 amino acids. V was shortened by 2 bases and J by 7 bases, with 9 bases between the two germline ends. The DNA of the CDR3 is TGTGCCAGCAGTTTAACCGGAAAAAATTCACCCCTCCACTTT. The encoded protein is CASSLTGKNSPLHF.

In its sample, this clonotype was seen a few times. V usage is TRBV6-6 and J usage is TRBJ1-1; D may be TRBD1 (5 bases). Germline CDR1 is MNHNY and CDR2 is SVGAGI (reference sequence). This CDR3 region has 16 residues. The germline V and J ends were trimmed by 6 bases and 6 bases, with 23 bases remaining between them. CDR3 sequence: CASSLYRQGYYAEAFF. The CDR3 DNA is TGTGCCAGCAGCCTTTATAGGCAGGGTTACTATGCTGAAGCTTTCTTT.

The chain employs TRBV11-2 and TRBJ2-5; 8 nucleotides line up with TRBD1. The CDR3 contains 17 residues. The germline V gene encodes CDR1 SGHAT and CDR2 FQNNGV. The ends lost 5 bases at V and 2 bases at J; junction bases unmatched: 13. CDR3 DNA sequence: TGTGCCAGCAGCGCCACGGCCAGGACAGGGCGACAAGAGACCCAGTACTTC. Its translation: CASSATARTGRQETQYF.

This clonotype was seen ten or more times. The genes are TRBV10-3 and TRBJ2-3; no clear D gene. CDR3 size: 11 residues. Deletions cut 6 bases from V and 2 bases from J, with 3 bases between. The V gene's germline CDR1 is ENHRY and CDR2 SYGVKD. The CDR3 spells CAIRSTDTQYF. Here the CDR3 DNA reads TGTGCCATCAGATCCACAGATACGCAGTATTTT.

This clonotype was recorded a few times. The chain uses TRBV5-6 and TRBJ2-4, with no clear D. V gave up 0 bases and J gave up 3 bases, with 13 bases separating them. Looked up from germline, CDR1 is SGHDT and CDR2 is YYEEEE. This CDR3 has 16 amino acids. CDR3 in amino acids: CASSLVGNRDKNIQYF. The CDR3 DNA reads TGTGCCAGCAGCTTGGTGGGGAATAGGGACAAAAACATTCAGTACTTC.

V gene TRBV7-9 combines with J gene TRBJ2-7; D perhaps matches TRBD2 (6 bases). V lost 3 bases, J lost 3 bases, and 21 bases lay in between. Per the germline V gene, CDR1 is SEHNR and CDR2 is FQNEAQ (reference sequence). The length of the CDR3 is 17 residues. DNA of the CDR3: TGTGCCAGCAGCTTTCGGAGGGATGACACAAGGATCTACGAGCAGTACTTC. Encoded protein: CASSFRRDDTRIYEQYF.

This clonotype was detected only a few times. The rearrangement joins TRBV2 to TRBJ2-2; D is undetermined. Germline CDR1 SNHLY, CDR2 FYNNEI. Trimming pared 1 base from V and 0 bases from J, leaving 6 bases between. The CDR3 sequence is 15 residues long. The CDR3 coding sequence is TGTGCCAGCAGTGAAGGGGCCCCGAACACCGGGGAGCTGTTTTTT. This translates into CASSEGAPNTGELFF.

The chain recombines TRBV4-3 with TRBJ1-6; D gene ambiguous. Looked up from germline, CDR1 is LGHNA and CDR2 is YSLEER. V lost 2 bases and J 9 bases, leaving 14 bases between the germline ends. The length of the CDR3 is 15 residues. The CDR3 loop reads CASSQSPGDISPLHF. DNA of the CDR3: TGCGCCAGCAGCCAAAGCCCGGGCGATATTTCACCCCTCCACTTT.

This clonotype turned up a few times. CDR3 in DNA: TGCAGTGCCCCAGGACCCAAGAACACTGAAGCTTTCTTT. Protein product: CSAPGPKNTEAFF. The chain carries TRBV20-1 and TRBJ1-1; D is ambiguous. Per the germline V gene, CDR1 is DFQATT and CDR2 is SNEGSKA (reference sequence). This CDR3 region has 13 residues. Trimming took 6 bases from V and 1 from J, leaving 12 bases between them.

The chain employs TRBV20-1 and TRBJ2-3; perhaps TRBD2 as D (6 bases). Looked up from germline, CDR1 is DFQATT and CDR2 is SNEGSKA (reference sequence). The CDR3 has 15 residues. The V end lost 3 bases, the J end lost 3 bases, and 16 bases lay between the germline ends. The CDR3 sequence: CSASYSGERTDTQYF. The DNA of the CDR3 is TGCAGTGCTAGCTATTCGGGGGAACGGACAGATACGCAGTATTTT.

This clonotype was counted ten times or more. This sequence joins TRBV28 and TRBJ1-2; D is ambiguous. The CDR3 is 16 residues long. Trimming removed 2 bases at V and 2 bases at J, with 15 bases between. Germline-derived CDR1 and CDR2 are MDHEN and SYDVKM. The CDR3: CASSLEVGRLNYGYTF. The DNA of the CDR3 is TGTGCCAGCAGTTTAGAGGTTGGGCGACTGAACTATGGCTACACCTTC.